This T cell receptor (beta chain) is drawn from a study of blood T cell repertoires in COVID-19. V was trimmed by 3 bases and J by 2 bases, leaving 19 bases between them. The CDR3 extends over 17 amino acids. Germline V lookup: CDR1 MGHDK, CDR2 SYGVNS. TCRdb keeps only in-frame clones here, not all; method: immunoSEQ multiplex PCR. The table includes about 270,000 clones, about nine tenths detected once. Cohorts were based on clinical histories the participants reported. Material: PBMCs or T cells enriched from blood (not recorded which). The TCR originated in a woman aged 40 to 50 with acute COVID-19. The chain combines TRBV25-1 with TRBJ2-5; D may be TRBD1 (5 bases). The CDR3 is CASSDAAGLLKQETQYF. The CDR3 region has the DNA TGTGCCAGCAGTGATGCCGCAGGGCTTCTAAAACAAGAGACCCAGTACTTC.